These T cell receptor beta chains were read from a single sample in a study of regulatory T cells in long-lasting Graves disease. TCRdb reanalysed the multiplex PCR reads using MiXCR and keeps one entry per CDR3 protein. The sample yields 350,000 to 500,000 distinct CDR3 sequences, approximately 16% seen once. These data were likewise used in another study, on T cells in Graves' hyperthyroidism and ophthalmopathy.

The input for sequencing was peripheral blood mononuclear cells (PBMCs), taken at new diagnosis, from a patient treated with antithyroid drugs. The receptors come from a woman under 30 with Graves disease. Each CDR3 is given with its conserved first and last residue. The D gene is left open where the match is weak. Clone sizes are given selectively: once, few, many, or a class where the clone is expanded.

J gene | clone size | D gene | V gene | CDR3 DNA | CDR3 protein
TRBJ2-3 | NA | NA | TRBV14 | TGTGCCAGCAGCCAAGTGAAGGGGTCGACAGCAGCAGATACGCAGTATTTT | CASSQVKGSTAADTQYF
TRBJ1-4 | few | NA | TRBV9 | TGTGCCAGCAGCGTAGATGGGTCCTTGGGGAATGAAAAACTGTTTTTT | CASSVDGSLGNEKLFF
TRBJ2-1 | few | NA | TRBV24-1 | TGTGCCACCAGTGAAGCTTTCAGTTACTACAATGAGCAGTTCTTC | CATSEAFSYYNEQFF
TRBJ1-1 | many | TRBD1 | TRBV30 | TGTGCCTGGAGCCGACAGGGGAGGGACACTGAAGCTTTCTTT | CAWSRQGRDTEAFF
TRBJ2-1 | NA | NA | TRBV9 | TGTGCCAGCAGCGCCGCAGGGGAGGCAAATGAGCAGTTCTTC | CASSAAGEANEQFF
TRBJ2-7 | many | NA | TRBV27 | TGTGCCAGCAGCCCCCTACCGGGCGGGACAGAGTACGAGCAGTACTTC | CASSPLPGGTEYEQYF
TRBJ2-1 | many | TRBD2 | TRBV7-2 | TGTGCCAGCAGACCGGGACTAGCGGGGTACAATGAGCAGTTCTTC | CASRPGLAGYNEQFF
TRBJ2-5 | NA | NA | TRBV5-1 | TGCGCCAGTTCGGAGAATTTGGAGACCCAGTACTTC | CASSENLETQYF
TRBJ1-1 | many | NA | TRBV7-3 | TGTGCCAGCAGCTTAATGGGAGGGGCGCCCGTGGACACTGAAGCTTTCTTT | CASSLMGGAPVDTEAFF
TRBJ1-5 | NA | TRBD1 | TRBV2 | TGTGCCAGCAGTGATGACAGGGAGAGCAATCAGCCCCAGCATTTT | CASSDDRESNQPQHF
TRBJ1-5 | many | TRBD1 | TRBV12-3/TRBV12-4 | TGTGCCAGCAGTTCGGACAGGGAAGGCAATCAGCCCCAGCATTTT | CASSSDREGNQPQHF
TRBJ2-1 | NA | TRBD2 | TRBV29-1 | TGCAGCTTAGAGCGGGAGGCCTCCTACAATGAGCAGTTCTTC | CSLEREASYNEQFF
TRBJ2-1 | few | TRBD2 | TRBV5-1 | TGCGCCAGCAGCTTACAGGGGCTTAGACTAGCGGGAGCCAATGAGCAGTTCTTC | CASSLQGLRLAGANEQFF
TRBJ2-5 | many | NA | TRBV7-2 | TGTGCCAGCAGCTTAGGGGCAAGGGGTGGAGAGACCCAGTACTTC | CASSLGARGGETQYF
TRBJ2-3 | NA | NA | TRBV4-3 | TGCGCCAGCAGCCAACCCCTTAGCACAGATACGCAGTATTTT | CASSQPLSTDTQYF
TRBJ2-3 | many | NA | TRBV28 | TGTGCCAGCGAGGACACCTCCACAGATACGCAGTATTTT | CASEDTSTDTQYF
TRBJ2-7 | many | NA | TRBV29-1 | TGCAGCGTTGAAGGTCAGACCTACGAGCAGTACTTC | CSVEGQTYEQYF
TRBJ2-3 | many | NA | TRBV24-1 | TGTGCCACCGGAGGGCTAGCCGCAAAACCAGATACGCAGTATTTT | CATGGLAAKPDTQYF
TRBJ2-7 | many | NA | TRBV6-1 | TGTGCCAGCAGTGAAGGAGACAGGCGAACTTACGAGCAGTACTTC | CASSEGDRRTYEQYF
TRBJ2-2 | many | NA | TRBV2 | TGTGCCAGCAAGACAGGGGAGGGCGGGGAGCTGTTTTTT | CASKTGEGGELFF
TRBJ1-5 | many | TRBD1 | TRBV28 | TGTGCCAGCAGGGACTCCGGGACAGGGGCGGATCAGCCCCAGCATTTT | CASRDSGTGADQPQHF
TRBJ1-2 | NA | TRBD1 | TRBV19 | TGTGCCACGCACCAACACGCCCGGGACAGGGTACCCTATGGCTACACCTTC | CATHQHARDRVPYGYTF
TRBJ2-3 | NA | NA | TRBV24-1 | TGTGCCACCAGTGATCCGCAAGTCTGGAAGGATACGCAGTATTTT | CATSDPQVWKDTQYF
TRBJ1-6 | NA | TRBD1 | TRBV28 | TGTGCCAGCAGTTCCTCTCGGGACAGGTTTTCACCCCTCCACTTT | CASSSSRDRFSPLHF
TRBJ2-1 | many | NA | TRBV29-1 | TGCAGCGTTGAAAGGGCCAATGAGCAGTTCTTC | CSVERANEQFF
TRBJ2-3 | NA | NA | TRBV11-3 | TGTGCCAGCGGCAGCAACCCCACAGATACGCAGTATTTT | CASGSNPTDTQYF
TRBJ2-7 | NA | NA | TRBV19 | TGTGCCAGTAGTATCGGAGTCTCCGGGATGATAAGAGAGCAGTACTTC | CASSIGVSGMIREQYF
TRBJ1-1 | many | TRBD1 | TRBV25-1 | TGTGCCAGCAGTGAATTGACAGGGAACGAAGCTTTCTTT | CASSELTGNEAFF
TRBJ1-4 | NA | NA | TRBV6-2/TRBV6-3 | TGTGCCAGCGGGGTGGAGGGAACCGAAAAACTGTTTTTT | CASGVEGTEKLFF
TRBJ2-3 | many | TRBD2 | TRBV9 | TGTGCCAGCAGCGCTCGACTAGCGGTAACTAGCACAGATACGCAGTATTTT | CASSARLAVTSTDTQYF
TRBJ2-7 | few | TRBD2 | TRBV28 | TGTGCCAGCAGTTTTACACTCGGACTAGCGGGAGGGCCCTACGAGCAGTACTTC | CASSFTLGLAGGPYEQYF
TRBJ2-7 | few | TRBD1 | TRBV3-1 | TGTGCCAACAGCCAACGACAGGGCAGCGAGCAGTACTTC | CANSQRQGSEQYF
TRBJ2-7 | many | TRBD2 | TRBV5-6 | TGTGCCAGCAGCTCGACGCGGGAGGAGGTCGAGCAGTACTTC | CASSSTREEVEQYF
TRBJ2-1 | many | NA | TRBV20-1 | TGCAGTGCCACCCTTAGCGGCAATGAGCAGTTCTTC | CSATLSGNEQFF
TRBJ2-1 | NA | TRBD2 | TRBV28 | TGTGCCAGCAGTTTAGGCGGGAGTGACAATGAGCAGTTCTTC | CASSLGGSDNEQFF